Sequencing of this TCR beta chain was carried out in a study of T cell repertoires in cytomegalovirus infection. For the study at large: Both CMV infection and a matching HLA type were indicated by public TCR beta signatures.

This CDR3 is built from 18 residues. The ends lost 5 bases at V and 2 bases at J; junction bases unmatched: 13. The V gene's germline CDR1 is MNHEY and CDR2 SVGEGT. This clonotype was detected only a few times. No antigen is known for it. Overall study findings and caveats: Identification of carriers of CMV plus the relevant HLA was achieved through cumulative public TCR beta family frequency. Clonotypes of TCR beta that were HLA-C-restricted and CMV-specific dominated the ex vivo response.

MiXCR, run by TCRdb on the reads, gives a single entry per CDR3 protein. The sample includes around 69,000 distinct CDR3 sequences, less than 30% of them seen just once. The clonotype originates from a human donor in good health (CMV status not recorded). Some clones in this sample may be carry-over from other donors' samples. This chain connects TRBV6-2 or TRBV6-3 to TRBJ1-5, with TRBD1 matching 9 bases. The sample was CD8+ T cells from cultured PBMCs, taken from culture after CMV antigen stimulation. CDR3 bases: TGTGCCAGCAGTCTATCCGGGACAGGGCCTGTTGGCAATCAGCCCCAGCATTTT. As protein: CASSLSGTGPVGNQPQHF.